Ten or more counts support the clone carrying this T cell receptor (beta chain). Its antigen is as yet unknown. The read terminates 3 residues before the CDR3 end, so the remaining end is supplied by the germline J gene. The data derive from a study of T cell clonality in common variable immunodeficiency. Broader study findings: CVID subjects shared fewer TCRbeta clones than healthy controls did. Fewer deletions and N-nucleotide insertions were reportedly seen in common variable immunodeficiency TCR beta sequences.

CVID meant reduced serum IgG, IgA and/or IgM plus specific antibody deficiency. Of CVID subjects, approximately 15 were female and roughly 29 male, mean age roughly 40. Germline V gene data show CDR1 as LNHDA and CDR2 as SQIVND (reference sequence). V lost 0 bases, J lost 0 bases, and 12 bases lay in between. The CDR3 has 17 amino acids. CVID and control samples used equivalent genomic DNA input. The data were produced by immunoSEQ multiplex PCR, yet TCRdb's version contains in-frame clones alone and is incomplete. The sample shows thousands of clones, none of them appearing just once. The receptor was derived from a human donor with common variable immunodeficiency. This chain joins TRBV19 and TRBJ1-3; the D is unclear. Sequencing was carried out using peripheral blood mononuclear cells. The CDR3 protein is CASSIDHGGSSGNTIYF. The sequenced CDR3 bases are TGTGCCAGTAGTATAGATCACGGCGGCTCCTCTGGAAACACC. Supplemented by reference TRBV19 and TRBJ1-3, the full variable domain reads DGGITQSPKYLFRKEGQNVTLSCEQNLNHDAMYWYRQDPGQGLRLIYYSQIVNDFQKGDIAEGYSVSREKKESFPLTVTSAQKNPTAFYLCASSIDHGGSSGNTIYFGEGSWLTVV.